What follows are 27 T cell receptor beta chains derived from one specimen sequenced in a study of Ad26.COV2.S vaccination and SARS-CoV-2 variants. This sample's treatment: some 20 received Ad26.COV2.S at low or high dose, single or two shots; five or six received placebo; per-sample allocation not given. It was on day 63 after the first vaccine or placebo injection that samples were taken. Generated by immunoSEQ multiplex PCR, the TCRdb table keeps only in-frame clones and is missing some. Of 500,000 or so clones listed, roughly 87% are singletons. The sample consisted of peripheral blood, taken in a trial of Ad26.COV2.S vaccine versus placebo. The receptor set was obtained from a person aged 18-60 years who received the Ad26.COV2.S COVID-19 vaccine or a placebo.

This clone was observed a handful of times. The chain combines TRBV3-1 (or the pseudogene TRBV3-2) with TRBJ1-6; possibly TRBD1 for D (5 bases). Per germline, CDR1 LGHDT and CDR2 YNNKEL (reference sequence). The V gene lost 3 bases and the J gene lost 10 bases, with 10 bases spanning the gap. The CDR3 length is 13 residues. CDR3 in amino acids: CASSHSGVSPLHF. In DNA, the CDR3 is TGTGCCAGCAGCCACTCGGGGGTGTCACCCCTCCACTTT.

The CDR3 DNA reads TGTGCCAGCAGCCAAGAGGGGATTGGACCGAACAGCTCCTACGAGCAGTACGTC. Translated: CASSQEGIGPNSSYEQYV. The chain recombines TRBV7-2 with TRBJ2-7; D tentatively fits TRBD1 or TRBD2 (5 bases each). V lost 5 bases and J 0 bases, leaving 23 bases between the germline ends. There are 18 residues in the CDR3. The germline V gene has CDR1 SGHTA and CDR2 FQGNSA.

V is TRBV7-2 and J is TRBJ1-5; the D gene is possibly TRBD1 (5 bases). The germline V gene encodes CDR1 SGHTA and CDR2 FQGNSA. V was clipped by 4 bases and J by 6 bases, with 25 bases between them. The CDR3 is 18 residues long. CDR3 nucleotide sequence: TGTGCCAGCAGCTCCGAGAATTTTTGGCAGGGTAGTTTTCAGCCCCAGCATTTT. Its protein is CASSSENFWQGSFQPQHF.

This sequence joins TRBV11-2 and TRBJ2-1; 8 bases match TRBD2. Germline CDR1 SGHAT, CDR2 FQNNGV. V lost 8 bases to trimming and J lost 9 bases; unmatched junction nucleotides: 12. CDR3 length: 14 amino acids. CDR3 nucleotides: TGTGCCAGCGGGTCTAGCGGGCCGGGAGTTGAGCAGTTCTTC. Residues: CASGSSGPGVEQFF.

This CDR3 is CASSLPPGKSGEQYV. The CDR3 DNA reads as TGTGCCAGCAGCTTACCACCCGGGAAGTCCGGGGAGCAGTACGTC. The V gene is TRBV7-8, the J gene TRBJ2-7, with a possible D match to TRBD2 (5 bases). The CDR3 covers 15 residues. In germline, CDR1 is SGHVS, CDR2 FQNEAQ. V lost 2 bases, J lost 7 bases, and 18 bases lay in between.

The chain has TRBV9 and TRBJ2-1; possibly TRBD2 for D (7 bases). CDR1 and CDR2 from the germline V gene are SGDLS and YYNGEE. This CDR3 spans 14 amino acids. Deletions cut 4 bases from V and 5 bases from J, with 13 bases between. CDR3 nucleotide sequence: TGTGCCAGCAGCCTGGGGGGGCCCGACAATGAGCAGTTCTTC. Encoded protein: CASSLGGPDNEQFF.

V is TRBV5-1 and J is TRBJ2-5, with a possible D match to TRBD1 (5 bases). CDR3 length: 18 amino acids. The germline V gene has CDR1 SGHRS and CDR2 YFSETQ. Trimming cost V 3 bases and J 1 base, with 22 bases left between them. The CDR3 nucleotides are TGCGCCAGCAGCTCACAAAGGGTTCAGGGATTTTTCCAAGAGACCCAGTACTTC. As protein: CASSSQRVQGFFQETQYF.

V usage is TRBV11-2 and J usage is TRBJ2-4; no reliable D call. Trimming removed 2 bases at V and 0 bases at J, with 14 bases between. The CDR3 spans 17 residues. Germline loops: CDR1 SGHAT, CDR2 FQNNGV. CDR3 amino acids: CASSLSQSSLAKNIQYF. The CDR3 coding sequence is TGTGCCAGCAGCTTATCCCAAAGCTCACTAGCCAAAAACATTCAGTACTTC. Using reference TRBV11-2 and TRBJ2-4 for the parts outside the CDR3, the full variable domain is EAGVAQSPRYKIIEKRQSVAFWCNPISGHATLYWYQQILGQGPKLLIQFQNNGVVDDSQLPKDRFSAERLKGVDSTLKIQPAKLEDSAVYLCASSLSQSSLAKNIQYFGAGTRLSVL.

The chain links TRBV4-3 to TRBJ2-2; either TRBD1 or TRBD2 may fit D (5 bases each). With 2 bases removed from V and 6 bases from J, the gap between germline ends came to 19 bases. CDR1 and CDR2 from the germline V gene are LGHNA and YSLEER. CDR3 length: 17 amino acids. The CDR3: CASSQRRKGPWAGELFF. The CDR3 DNA follows: TGCGCCAGCAGCCAACGGAGGAAGGGACCCTGGGCCGGGGAGCTGTTTTTT.

This clone appeared a single time. The chain joins TRBV4-3 to TRBJ2-4; 9 positions agree with TRBD1. CDR1 is LGHNA, CDR2 YSLEER, per germline. CDR3 size: 17 residues. The V gene end was trimmed by 0 bases and the J gene end by 6 bases; junction bases not matched to a gene: 9. CDR3: CASSQDSGQGGGNIQYF. For the CDR3, the DNA is TGCGCCAGCAGCCAAGATTCGGGACAGGGAGGAGGAAACATTCAGTACTTC.

The rearrangement joins TRBV5-1 to TRBJ1-4, with 7 positions matching TRBD1. Germline CDR1 reads SGHRS; CDR2 reads YFSETQ. V lost 0 bases, J lost 6 bases, and 5 bases stayed unmatched. The CDR3 extends over 15 amino acids. The CDR3 region is CASSLVEGAHEKLFF. CDR3 sequence (DNA): TGCGCCAGCAGCTTGGTGGAGGGGGCTCATGAAAAACTGTTTTTT.

The chain links TRBV29-1 to TRBJ2-5, with D hard to call. Germline V lookup: CDR1 SQVTM, CDR2 ANQGSEA. The V end lost 4 bases, the J end lost 0 bases, and 6 bases lay between the germline ends. The length of the CDR3 is 12 residues. Written as DNA, the CDR3 is TGCAGCGTTGGGGCGTACCAAGAGACCCAGTACTTC. Protein sequence: CSVGAYQETQYF. The variable domain in full, completed from reference TRBV29-1 and TRBJ2-5, reads SAVISQKPSRDICQRGTSLTIQCQVDSQVTMMFWYRQQPGQSLTLIATANQGSEATYESGFVIDKFPISRPNLTFSTLTVSNMSPEDSSIYLCSVGAYQETQYFGPGTRLLVL.

The chain uses TRBV9 and TRBJ2-2, with TRBD2 matching 9 bases. Germline lookup yields CDR1 SGDLS and CDR2 YYNGEE. The CDR3 is 15 residues long. Losses at the gene ends were 4 bases for V and 5 bases for J; bases not matched to a gene: 6. The CDR3 nucleotides are TGTGCCAGCAGCCGGGGACTAGCCAGTACCGGGGAGCTGTTTTTT. Its protein product is CASSRGLASTGELFF.

V usage is TRBV30 and J usage is TRBJ2-3, with D perhaps TRBD1 (6 bases). V was trimmed by 2 bases and J by 0 bases, leaving 9 bases between them. This CDR3 has 14 amino acids. CDR1 GTSNPN and CDR2 SVGIG come from the germline V gene (reference sequence). CDR3 amino acids: CAWSRGLSTDTQYF. The CDR3 DNA is TGTGCCTGGAGTAGGGGGTTAAGCACAGATACGCAGTATTTT.

In DNA, the CDR3 is TGTGCCAGCAGCCCGACTAGCGGGGGGTACATGGGTGAGCAGTTCTTC. It yields the protein CASSPTSGGYMGEQFF. The chain is built from TRBV7-2 and TRBJ2-1, with 13 positions matching TRBD2. From germline, CDR1 is SGHTA and CDR2 FQGNSA. The V segment lost 5 bases and the J segment 9 bases; nucleotides outside the gene matches: 10. The CDR3 is made up of 16 amino acids.

This clone was picked up one time. The chain is built from TRBV9 and TRBJ2-2; no clear D. In germline, CDR1 is SGDLS, CDR2 YYNGEE. Trimming stripped 3 bases from V and 1 base from J, with 13 bases between. The CDR3 runs 16 residues. CDR3 residues: CASSGPIGGNTGELFF. Written as DNA, the CDR3 is TGTGCCAGCAGCGGCCCCATAGGCGGGAACACCGGGGAGCTGTTTTTT.

The chain is built from TRBV19 and TRBJ2-1, with D perhaps TRBD1 or TRBD2 (5 bases each). Germline values: CDR1 LNHDA, CDR2 SQIVND (reference sequence). The CDR3 sequence is 20 residues long. V was shortened by 5 bases and J by 3 bases, with 29 bases between the two germline ends. The CDR3 DNA follows: TGTGCCAGTAGTGCAACCCGGGACCCAGCTATCCCCAGGGTCTACAATGAGCAGTTCTTC. Translating gives CASSATRDPAIPRVYNEQFF.

This clone was counted once. J is TRBJ1-5 and V is TRBV12-3 or TRBV12-4; D gene unclear. The CDR3 length is 13 residues. The V end lost 3 bases, the J end lost 5 bases, and 8 bases lay between the germline ends. In DNA, the CDR3 is TGTGCCAGCAGTTTTGTGAATGATCAGCCCCAGCATTTT. Its protein is CASSFVNDQPQHF.

V and J are TRBV15 and TRBJ1-5; 7 positions agree with TRBD1. J lost 4 bases, V lost 2 bases, and 5 bases had no gene match. This CDR3 comprises 15 residues. CDR1 is LNHNV, CDR2 YYDKDF, per germline (reference sequence). Here the CDR3 DNA reads TGTGCCACCAGCAGATTCTCGACAGGGAATCAGCCCCAGCATTTT. It is translated as CATSRFSTGNQPQHF. Looking up the rest from reference TRBV15 and TRBJ1-5 gives the full variable domain: DAMVIQNPRYQVTQFGKPVTLSCSQTLNHNVMYWYQQKSSQAPKLLFHYYDKDFNNEADTPDNFQSRRPNTSFCFLDIRSPGLGDTAMYLCATSRFSTGNQPQHFGDGTRLSIL.

The chain has TRBV10-3 and TRBJ1-3; the D gene is possibly TRBD1 (5 bases). Germline V gene lookup returns CDR1 ENHRY and CDR2 SYGVKD. CDR3 length: 13 residues. The V and J ends lost 2 bases and 8 bases respectively, with 10 bases between them. CDR3 in DNA: TGTGCCATCAGTGAGGGGGGGAGGTACACCATATATTTT. It codes for CAISEGGRYTIYF.

The chain combines TRBV7-3 with TRBJ2-3; TRBD2 agrees at 7 bases. Germline values: CDR1 SGHTA, CDR2 FQGTGA. The CDR3 is 16 residues long. The junction had 6 bases not matched to a gene; V was cut back by 2 bases and J by 1 base. The DNA of the CDR3 is TGTGCCAGCAGCTTAGGTGTGGCGGGGGGCACAGATACGCAGTATTTT. It translates to CASSLGVAGGTDTQYF.

This rearrangement joins TRBV7-2 to TRBJ1-3; maybe TRBD1 (6 bases). There are 15 residues in the CDR3. Germline CDR1 reads SGHTA; CDR2 reads FQGNSA. The germline V and J ends were trimmed by 1 base and 0 bases, with 7 bases remaining between them. In DNA, the CDR3 is TGTGCCAGCAGCTTAGAACAGGGCTCTGGAAACACCATATATTTT. Translated: CASSLEQGSGNTIYF.

This sequence joins TRBV7-2 and TRBJ2-5; 7 bases match TRBD2. The V segment lost 5 bases and the J segment 7 bases; nucleotides outside the gene matches: 4. The CDR3 sequence is 12 residues long. Germline-derived CDR1 and CDR2 are SGHTA and FQGNSA. CDR3 sequence (DNA): TGTGCCAGCAGCCGAGGGGAGGGGACCCAGTACTTC. It translates to CASSRGEGTQYF.

The CDR3 protein is CASSLVIGPRDEQFF. The CDR3, as DNA: TGTGCCAGCAGCTTAGTGATAGGGCCTCGGGATGAGCAGTTCTTC. The chain combines TRBV7-6 with TRBJ2-1; D unclear. The CDR3 is made up of 15 amino acids. Germline V gene sequence: CDR1 SGHVS, CDR2 FNYEAQ. Deletions cut 1 base from V and 8 bases from J, with 15 bases between.

The rearrangement links TRBV7-2 to TRBJ1-2; D unresolved. This CDR3 is 12 amino acids long. V was pared by 4 bases and J by 6 bases, with 9 bases between. Per germline, CDR1 SGHTA and CDR2 FQGNSA. In DNA form, the CDR3 reads TGTGCCAGCAGCTCGTATGGGAATGGCTACACCTTC. Encoded protein: CASSSYGNGYTF.

This sequence joins TRBV7-9 and TRBJ1-2, with 8 bases fitting TRBD1. Germline V gene sequence: CDR1 SEHNR, CDR2 FQNEAQ (reference sequence). Unmatched junction bases numbered 11, after V lost 4 bases and J lost 7 bases. The CDR3 totals 15 residues. CDR3 nucleotides: TGTGCCAGCAGCTCTCCAGGGGGCGTGATCCTTGGCTACACCTTC. Its translation: CASSSPGGVILGYTF.

This chain uses TRBV6-2 or TRBV6-3 with TRBJ1-5; 9 nucleotides match TRBD1. After removal of 6 bases from V and 3 bases from J, the junction contained 15 bases not matched to a gene. The V gene's germline CDR1 is MNHEY and CDR2 SVGEGT. The CDR3 extends over 18 amino acids. The CDR3 loop is CASSRAGQGRFDNQPQHF. The CDR3 DNA reads as TGTGCCAGCAGCAGGGCGGGACAGGGTCGCTTTGACAATCAGCCCCAGCATTTT.